The T cell receptor (beta chain) under discussion was sequenced for a study of vaccination effects on CD4 cells after COVID-19. TCRdb's table, derived via immunoSEQ multiplex PCR, lists solely in-frame clones and lacks some. The sample gives about 58,000 clones, 60% to 85% of which show up once; 3% to 3.5% is in the top ten. Having been cultured for 10 days, the cells underwent CD4+ T cell isolation. As for this clone: Antigen unknown.

Unmatched junction bases numbered 13, after V lost 5 bases and J lost 4 bases. Germline CDR1 and CDR2: SGHTA and FQGNSA. CDR3 length equals 18 residues. Source: CD4+ T cells from PBMCs cultured without peptide, taken before COVID-19 vaccination. The origin of this receptor is a human donor who received a COVID-19 vaccine. The V call is TRBV7-2, the J call TRBJ2-5, with 13 bases that match TRBD2. CDR3 DNA sequence: TGTGCCAGCAGCCCAGGGGGACTAGCGGGGTCAAACGGAGAGACCCAGTACTTC. Encoded protein: CASSPGGLAGSNGETQYF.